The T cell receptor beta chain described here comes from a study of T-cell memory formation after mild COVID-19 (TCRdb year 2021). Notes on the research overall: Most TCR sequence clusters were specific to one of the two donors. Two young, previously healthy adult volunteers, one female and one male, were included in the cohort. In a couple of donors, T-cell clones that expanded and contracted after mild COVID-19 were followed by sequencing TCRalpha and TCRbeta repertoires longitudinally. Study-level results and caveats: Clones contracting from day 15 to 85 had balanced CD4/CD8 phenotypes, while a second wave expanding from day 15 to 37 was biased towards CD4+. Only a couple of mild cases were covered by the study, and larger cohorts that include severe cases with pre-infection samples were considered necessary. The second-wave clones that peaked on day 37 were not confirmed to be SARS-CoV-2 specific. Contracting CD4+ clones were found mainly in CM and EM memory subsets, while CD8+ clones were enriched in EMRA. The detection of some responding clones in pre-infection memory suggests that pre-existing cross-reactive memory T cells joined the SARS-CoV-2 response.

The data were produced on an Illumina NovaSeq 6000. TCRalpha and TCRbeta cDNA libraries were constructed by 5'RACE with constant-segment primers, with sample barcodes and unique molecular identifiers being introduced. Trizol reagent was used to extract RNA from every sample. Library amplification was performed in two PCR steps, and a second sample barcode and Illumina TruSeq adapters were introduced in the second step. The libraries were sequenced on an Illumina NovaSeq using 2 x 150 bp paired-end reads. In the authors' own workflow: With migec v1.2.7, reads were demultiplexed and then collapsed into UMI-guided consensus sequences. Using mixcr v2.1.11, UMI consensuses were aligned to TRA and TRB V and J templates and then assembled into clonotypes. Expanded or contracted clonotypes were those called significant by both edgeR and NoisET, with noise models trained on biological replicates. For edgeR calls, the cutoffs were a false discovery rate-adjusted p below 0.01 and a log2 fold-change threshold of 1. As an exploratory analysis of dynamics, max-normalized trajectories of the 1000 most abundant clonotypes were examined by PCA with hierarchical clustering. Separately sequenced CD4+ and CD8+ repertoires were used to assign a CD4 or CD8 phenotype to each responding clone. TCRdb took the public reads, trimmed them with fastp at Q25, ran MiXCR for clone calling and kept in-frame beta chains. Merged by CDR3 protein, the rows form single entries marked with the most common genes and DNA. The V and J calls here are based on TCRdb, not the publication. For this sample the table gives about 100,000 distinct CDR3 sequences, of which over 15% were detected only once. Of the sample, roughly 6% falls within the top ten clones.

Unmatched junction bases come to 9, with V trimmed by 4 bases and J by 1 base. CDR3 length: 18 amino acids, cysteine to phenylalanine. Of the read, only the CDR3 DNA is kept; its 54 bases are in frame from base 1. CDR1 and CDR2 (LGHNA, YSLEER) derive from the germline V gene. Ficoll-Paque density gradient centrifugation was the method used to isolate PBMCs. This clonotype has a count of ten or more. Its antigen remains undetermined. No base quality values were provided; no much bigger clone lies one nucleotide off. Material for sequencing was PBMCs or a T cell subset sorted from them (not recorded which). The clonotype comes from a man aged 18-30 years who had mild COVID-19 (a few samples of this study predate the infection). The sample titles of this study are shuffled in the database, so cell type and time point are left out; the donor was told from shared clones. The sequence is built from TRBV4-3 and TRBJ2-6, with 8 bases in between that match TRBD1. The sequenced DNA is TGCGCCAGCAGCCCCTTGGGACAGGTGATATCTGGGGCCAACGTCCTGACTTTC. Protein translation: CASSPLGQVISGANVLTF.